This is a list of T cell receptor beta chains from one sample in a study of control samples from healthy donors and cancer patients. Data came from immunoSEQ multiplex PCR; TCRdb stores just in-frame clones and leaves some out. Of roughly 190,000 clones listed, 91% are singletons. The sequenced material came from blood. These receptor sequences come from a woman aged 25 to 45 in good health. Both conserved end residues are part of each CDR3. A D gene is named only where the DNA matches it firmly. Size is omitted from some rows. Given values are once, few, many or a class for expanded clones.

D gene,clone size,CDR3 length,J gene,V gene,CDR3 DNA,CDR3 protein
TRBD1,.,14,TRBJ2-7,TRBV5-1,TGCGCCAGCAGCTTGGGGGGACAGAGCTACGAGCAGTACTTC,CASSLGGQSYEQYF
.,.,12,TRBJ1-2,TRBV4-1,TGCGCCAGCAGCCAAGATCCCTATGGCTACACCTTC,CASSQDPYGYTF
.,.,13,TRBJ1-1,TRBV7-3,TGTGCCAGCAGCCTACAACAGAACACTGAAGCTTTCTTT,CASSLQQNTEAFF
TRBD2,.,15,TRBJ2-2,TRBV2,TGTGCCAGCAGTGAGGGGGGGAGTGCCACCGGGGAGCTGTTTTTT,CASSEGGSATGELFF
.,.,11,TRBJ2-1,TRBV14,TGTGCCAGCAGCCAAGGGGCAGGGAAGTTCTTC,CASSQGAGKFF
.,.,12,TRBJ1-1,TRBV5-1,TGCGCCAGCACAGATAAGAACACTGAAGCTTTCTTT,CASTDKNTEAFF
.,.,13,TRBJ1-1,TRBV24-1,TGTGCCACCAGTGGGGCGGGGGGCACTGAAGCTTTCTTT,CATSGAGGTEAFF
TRBD2,.,15,TRBJ2-1,TRBV18,TGTGCCAGCTCACCACGACTAGCGGGATACAATGAGCAGTTCTTC,CASSPRLAGYNEQFF
.,few,13,TRBJ1-5,TRBV7-8,TGTGCCAGCAGCTTAGAGGGGATTCAGCCCCAGCATTTT,CASSLEGIQPQHF
TRBD1,.,15,TRBJ1-5,TRBV28,TGTGCCAGCAGTAGACAGGGAGGAGGGAATCAGCCCCAGCATTTT,CASSRQGGGNQPQHF
TRBD2,once,17,TRBJ2-2,TRBV9,TGTGCCAGCAGCGTAGCTAGCGGGAGGGGTAACACCGGGGAGCTGTTTTTT,CASSVASGRGNTGELFF
.,.,15,TRBJ1-4,TRBV12-5,TGTGCTAGTGGCTTGACGGTGGGGGCGGCGGAAAAACTGTTTTTT,CASGLTVGAAEKLFF
TRBD1,.,13,TRBJ1-1,TRBV6-2/TRBV6-3,TGTGCCAGCAGATACAGGGGCGACACTGAAGCTTTCTTT,CASRYRGDTEAFF
.,.,15,TRBJ2-7,TRBV10-3,TGTGCCATCAGTGAAGGGCTGCCGAGCTCCTACGAGCAGTACTTC,CAISEGLPSSYEQYF
TRBD1,.,14,TRBJ1-1,TRBV18,TGTGCCAGCTCACCACTTGGACAGGACACTGAAGCTTTCTTT,CASSPLGQDTEAFF
TRBD2,.,19,TRBJ2-1,TRBV27,TGTGCCAGCAGTTTATCTGGACTAGCGGGGGGGCCCACCTACAATGAGCAGTTCTTC,CASSLSGLAGGPTYNEQFF
TRBD2,.,15,TRBJ2-1,TRBV11-3,TGTGCCAGCAGCTTAGGAGCGGGAGGGTACAATGAGCAGTTCTTC,CASSLGAGGYNEQFF
TRBD1,.,11,TRBJ1-1,TRBV29-1,TGCAGCGTCCACAGGGGGGCTGAAGCTTTCTTT,CSVHRGAEAFF
.,few,14,TRBJ2-7,TRBV18,TGTGCCAGCTCACCATCACGGGACTCCTACGAGCAGTACTTC,CASSPSRDSYEQYF
TRBD1,.,15,TRBJ2-7,TRBV11-2,TGTGCCAGCAGCTTATCCGCAGGGGGTTCCTACGAGCAGTACTTC,CASSLSAGGSYEQYF
TRBD1,.,14,TRBJ2-1,TRBV29-1,TGCAGCGCCGCAAACCGGGACAGGCGGGATGAGCAGTTCTTC,CSAANRDRRDEQFF
TRBD2,.,16,TRBJ2-1,TRBV7-3,TGTGCCAGCAGCTTACGGGGCGGGAGCTCCTACAATGAGCAGTTCTTC,CASSLRGGSSYNEQFF
.,once,14,TRBJ2-3,TRBV7-3,TGTGCCAGCAGCCTCCGACACAGCACAGATACGCAGTATTTT,CASSLRHSTDTQYF
.,.,14,TRBJ2-7,TRBV11-2,TGTGCCAGCAGCCCAGTGGGGGGACAGTACGAGCAGTACTTC,CASSPVGGQYEQYF
.,.,15,TRBJ2-7,TRBV28,TGTGCCAGCATCCAACTAGGAGACAGGTCCTACGAGCAGTACTTC,CASIQLGDRSYEQYF
TRBD1,once,15,TRBJ2-2,TRBV15,TGTGCCACCAGCTCCCCGGGACAGGGGACCGGGGAGCTGTTTTTT,CATSSPGQGTGELFF
.,.,13,TRBJ2-3,TRBV7-9,TGTGCCAGCAAAGCGGGTAGCACAGATACGCAGTATTTT,CASKAGSTDTQYF
.,.,16,TRBJ2-1,TRBV6-5,TGTGCCAGCAGTTACGAAGGGGGGCGGAATGGCAATGAGCAGTTCTTC,CASSYEGGRNGNEQFF
.,.,11,TRBJ2-1,TRBV10-1,TGCGCCAGCAGCCAGTACAATGAGCAGTTCTTC,CASSQYNEQFF
.,.,14,TRBJ2-5,TRBV27,TGTGCCAGCAGTAGGCGGGACGGCCAAGAGACCCAGTACTTC,CASSRRDGQETQYF
.,.,16,TRBJ1-6,TRBV18,TGTGCCAGCTCACCATCCCGGACCGGTAATAATTCACCCCTCCACTTT,CASSPSRTGNNSPLHF
TRBD2,.,14,TRBJ2-7,TRBV3-1/TRBV3-2,TGTGCCAGCAGCATCCCGGGACTAGCGGACGAGCAGTACTTC,CASSIPGLADEQYF
.,.,13,TRBJ1-1,TRBV5-1,TGCGCCAGCAGCTCCCCAGAGAACACTGAAGCTTTCTTT,CASSSPENTEAFF
.,few,14,TRBJ2-1,TRBV9,TGTGCCAGCAGCGTAGTCGGTCAGAACAATGAGCAGTTCTTC,CASSVVGQNNEQFF
TRBD1,.,14,TRBJ1-2,TRBV7-9,TGTGCCAGCAGCTTAGGACAGGGTCACTATGGCTACACCTTC,CASSLGQGHYGYTF
TRBD2,.,16,TRBJ2-2,TRBV4-3,TGCGCCAGCAGCCTCGGACTAGCGGCGAACACCGGGGAGCTGTTTTTT,CASSLGLAANTGELFF
.,few,14,TRBJ1-1,TRBV9,TGTGCCAGCAGCCCCCCGGGACAGAACACTGAAGCTTTCTTT,CASSPPGQNTEAFF
.,once,16,TRBJ1-3,TRBV19,TGTGCCAGTAGTATAGATCTAACAGTCTCTGGAAACACCATATATTTT,CASSIDLTVSGNTIYF
.,.,15,TRBJ1-3,TRBV7-9,TGTGCCAGCAGCCCAAGTGGCGCCTCTGGAAACACCATATATTTT,CASSPSGASGNTIYF
.,.,11,TRBJ1-1,TRBV2,TGTGCCAGCAGTGATGAAGTGGGAGCTTTCTTT,CASSDEVGAFF
TRBD2,.,14,TRBJ2-3,TRBV6-4,TGTGCCAGCAGTGAGGTTAGCGGGACAGATACGCAGTATTTT,CASSEVSGTDTQYF
TRBD1,.,16,TRBJ2-1,TRBV5-6,TGTGCCAGCAGCGACCCCGGACAGGGGGCCTACAATGAGCAGTTCTTC,CASSDPGQGAYNEQFF
TRBD1,.,12,TRBJ2-1,TRBV12-3/TRBV12-4,TGTGCCAGCAGTACAGGGGTCAATGAGCAGTTCTTC,CASSTGVNEQFF
.,.,15,TRBJ1-4,TRBV6-5,TGTGCCAGCAGTTTCGAGGGGGGAACTAATGAAAAACTGTTTTTT,CASSFEGGTNEKLFF
.,.,14,TRBJ1-1,TRBV10-2,TGCGCCAGCAGTGAGACCGGACGAACACCTGAAGCTTTCTTT,CASSETGRTPEAFF
TRBD1,.,16,TRBJ2-3,TRBV9,TGTGCCAGCAGCCCCCGACCGGACAGGGGAACAGATACGCAGTATTTT,CASSPRPDRGTDTQYF
.,.,17,TRBJ1-4,TRBV4-1,TGCGCCAGCAGCCAAGAAGGGCGGGTATCGGTTAATGAAAAACTGTTTTTT,CASSQEGRVSVNEKLFF
.,.,14,TRBJ1-1,TRBV3-1/TRBV3-2,TGTGCCAGCAGCCAAGGTTCCATGAACACTGAAGCTTTCTTT,CASSQGSMNTEAFF
TRBD1,.,15,TRBJ2-3,TRBV6-4,TGTGCCAGCAGTGAACAGGGGGCCCACACAGATACGCAGTATTTT,CASSEQGAHTDTQYF
.,.,16,TRBJ2-1,TRBV4-2,TGTGCCAGCAGCCAAGGAGTTGCTGCCTCCTACAATGAGCAGTTCTTC,CASSQGVAASYNEQFF
.,.,15,TRBJ1-6,TRBV27,TGTGCCAGCAGTTTATTAGGCCAGGGTGATTCACCCCTCCACTTT,CASSLLGQGDSPLHF